These T cell receptor beta chains were read from a single sample in a study of Ad26.COV2.S vaccination and SARS-CoV-2 variants. Assay used: immunoSEQ multiplex PCR; TCRdb lists only in-frame clones, some missing. Of around 420,000 clones in the sample, over 75% were seen once. The sequenced sample was peripheral blood, obtained in a trial of Ad26.COV2.S vaccine versus placebo. All receptors come from a person aged 18-65 years who received the Ad26.COV2.S COVID-19 vaccine or a placebo. Each CDR3 is given without its conserved first and last residue. The order of the fields is V gene, CDR3 length, CDR3 protein.

v_call: TRBV10-3; cdr3_length: 14; cdr3_aa: AISESWEGHRNTIY
v_call: TRBV7-8; cdr3_length: 13; cdr3_aa: ASTQFPQGDAGYT
v_call: TRBV2; cdr3_length: 13; cdr3_aa: ASSEGTGGLDEQY
v_call: TRBV27; cdr3_length: 12; cdr3_aa: ASSFGRYTDTQY
v_call: TRBV4-1; cdr3_length: 13; cdr3_aa: ASSQAGQGFTEAF
v_call: TRBV27; cdr3_length: 11; cdr3_aa: ASSVGTTYEQY
v_call: TRBV7-2; cdr3_length: 10; cdr3_aa: ASSLWRDTQY
v_call: TRBV6-5; cdr3_length: 12; cdr3_aa: ASSRTTETYEQY
v_call: TRBV6-6; cdr3_length: 14; cdr3_aa: AGKRGVSGVQETQY
v_call: TRBV5-4; cdr3_length: 13; cdr3_aa: ASSALTEGGHGYT
v_call: TRBV6-2/TRBV6-3; cdr3_length: 8; cdr3_aa: ASSLSKQY
v_call: TRBV11-2; cdr3_length: 14; cdr3_aa: ASSRRTGGLYYGYT
v_call: TRBV30; cdr3_length: 15; cdr3_aa: AWTGKRLVRQGDTQY
v_call: TRBV6-6; cdr3_length: 14; cdr3_aa: ASSYRTIDSNQPQH
v_call: TRBV9; cdr3_length: 13; cdr3_aa: ASSVGQKHNSPLH
v_call: TRBV12-3/TRBV12-4; cdr3_length: 10; cdr3_aa: ASRAGSYEQF
v_call: TRBV5-1; cdr3_length: 14; cdr3_aa: ASSYQGAGDNEKLF
v_call: TRBV10-1; cdr3_length: 12; cdr3_aa: ASTRDRDTGELF
v_call: TRBV9; cdr3_length: 16; cdr3_aa: ASSPSPRFGPGGETQY
v_call: TRBV15; cdr3_length: 12; cdr3_aa: ATSRQGSNQPQH
v_call: TRBV7-2; cdr3_length: 10; cdr3_aa: ASSLAAGAQY
v_call: TRBV7-9; cdr3_length: 11; cdr3_aa: ASSPNTLYEQY
v_call: TRBV6-5; cdr3_length: 12; cdr3_aa: AAVGGLGNQPQH
v_call: TRBV6-1; cdr3_length: 12; cdr3_aa: ASSEAPRGQPQH
v_call: TRBV13; cdr3_length: 12; cdr3_aa: ASSWMENTGELF
v_call: TRBV2; cdr3_length: 11; cdr3_aa: ASSPANTGELF
v_call: TRBV28; cdr3_length: 11; cdr3_aa: ASRGGRAYGYT
v_call: TRBV29-1; cdr3_length: 13; cdr3_aa: SVALGGWFSQTQY
v_call: TRBV2; cdr3_length: 11; cdr3_aa: ASSVERNTEAF
v_call: TRBV15; cdr3_length: 14; cdr3_aa: ATSSYWDRGADEQY
v_call: TRBV3-1/TRBV3-2; cdr3_length: 15; cdr3_aa: ASSQRHTYASTDTQY
v_call: TRBV24-1; cdr3_length: 10; cdr3_aa: ATSEGLQPQH
v_call: TRBV4-2; cdr3_length: 14; cdr3_aa: ASSQELVGGNQPQH
v_call: TRBV5-6; cdr3_length: 16; cdr3_aa: ASSPPGLAGTNTGELF
v_call: TRBV7-2; cdr3_length: 13; cdr3_aa: ASSLWTRQGTEAF
v_call: TRBV29-1; cdr3_length: 10; cdr3_aa: SVGGQGLEAF
v_call: TRBV11-2; cdr3_length: 15; cdr3_aa: ASSPRGGLSSYNEQF
v_call: TRBV28; cdr3_length: 14; cdr3_aa: ASSLVGGGSNQPQH
v_call: TRBV7-2; cdr3_length: 14; cdr3_aa: ASSFPLGGGTGELF
v_call: TRBV29-1; cdr3_length: 10; cdr3_aa: SVAGVNYGYT
v_call: TRBV19; cdr3_length: 12; cdr3_aa: ASSIGPEAYEQY
v_call: TRBV30; cdr3_length: 11; cdr3_aa: AWSVKGGGEQY
v_call: TRBV9; cdr3_length: 11; cdr3_aa: ASSVDEGGEQF
v_call: TRBV19; cdr3_length: 11; cdr3_aa: ASSYQSSYEQY
v_call: TRBV27; cdr3_length: 13; cdr3_aa: ASSSWGQEQETQY
v_call: TRBV7-2; cdr3_length: 12; cdr3_aa: ASSPDRMGYGYT
v_call: TRBV4-2; cdr3_length: 12; cdr3_aa: ASSQEEWTREQY
v_call: TRBV11-2; cdr3_length: 11; cdr3_aa: ASSGGLDYGYT
v_call: TRBV4-1; cdr3_length: 14; cdr3_aa: ASSQLGDQGLRGYT
v_call: TRBV27; cdr3_length: 12; cdr3_aa: ASSLVRGSDTQY
v_call: TRBV5-4; cdr3_length: 13; cdr3_aa: ASSSYRDRGDTQY